A single sample gave rise to the 17 T cell receptor beta chains below, sequenced in a study of patients and donors after allogeneic stem cell transplantation. TCRdb re-analysed the RT-PCR reads in MiXCR, keeping a single row per CDR3 protein. Of about 160,000 distinct CDR3 sequences listed, about 24% are singletons. The sequenced material came from blood, either unsorted or a sorted T cell fraction (not recorded which). These receptors all come from a human donor who was either an allogeneic HSCT recipient or a stem cell or donor lymphocyte infusion donor (not recorded which). It is not recorded whose cells these are; they may come from a transplant donor.

The chain joins TRBV24-1 to TRBJ1-5; D gene uncertain. Germline assignment: CDR1 KGHDR and CDR2 SFDVKD. V was trimmed by 5 bases and J by 0 bases, leaving 4 bases between them. The CDR3 covers 13 residues. In nucleotides, the CDR3 is TGTGCCACCAGTGCAGATAGCAATCAGCCCCAGCATTTT. Translation gives CATSADSNQPQHF.

This chain links TRBV6-2 or TRBV6-3 with TRBJ1-6; no reliable D call. This CDR3 is built from 14 residues. The germline gives CDR1 MNHEY, CDR2 SVGEGT. V was clipped by 4 bases and J by 9 bases, with 13 bases between them. The CDR3 nucleotides are TGTGCCAGCAGTTCCGGGATCTACTTTTCACCCCTCCACTTT. Its protein product is CASSSGIYFSPLHF.

This chain links TRBV7-9 with TRBJ2-4; D ambiguous. Germline V lookup: CDR1 SEHNR, CDR2 FQNEAQ (reference sequence). Trimming removed 5 bases from V and 0 bases from J, with 8 bases in between. The CDR3 has 14 residues. In nucleotides, the CDR3 is TGTGCCAGCAGCCCTACGGAAGCCAAAAACATTCAGTACTTC. Its translation is CASSPTEAKNIQYF.

The chain joins TRBV3-1 to TRBJ1-2; maybe TRBD1 (6 bases). There are 14 residues in the CDR3. V shed 0 bases and J shed 6 bases, with 11 bases lying between them. CDR1 is LGHDT, CDR2 YNNKEL, per germline (reference sequence). The CDR3 sequence: CASSQEQGRDGYTF. CDR3 nucleotides: TGTGCCAGCAGCCAAGAACAGGGCAGGGATGGCTACACCTTC. Looking up the rest from reference TRBV3-1 and TRBJ1-2 gives the full variable domain: DTAVSQTPKYLVTQMGNDKSIKCEQNLGHDTMYWYKQDSKKFLKIMFSYNNKELIINETVPNRFSPKSPDKAHLNLHINSLELGDSAVYFCASSQEQGRDGYTFGSGTRLTVV.

The chain recombines TRBV12-3 or TRBV12-4 with TRBJ2-3, with D hard to call. The CDR3 is 16 residues long. Trimming removed 3 bases at V and 4 bases at J, with 17 bases between. The DNA for the CDR3 is TGTGCCAGCAGTTTTTTGTTAGGTCAGTCCCCAGATACGCAGTATTTT. This codes for CASSFLLGQSPDTQYF.

Here the CDR3 reads CASRITRGEETQYF. CDR3 in DNA: TGTGCCAGCAGGATTACCCGGGGGGAAGAGACCCAGTACTTC. This chain uses TRBV12-3 or TRBV12-4 with TRBJ2-5; 7 bases are shared with TRBD2. The CDR3 sequence is 14 residues long. Germline trimming cut 6 bases from V and 3 bases from J; bases unmatched to any gene: 7.

This clonotype was seen more than once but under ten times. The V gene is TRBV12-3 or TRBV12-4, the J gene TRBJ1-6; D gene ambiguous. There are 14 residues in the CDR3. The V gene lost 5 bases and the J gene lost 9 bases, with 14 bases spanning the gap. This chain's CDR3 is CASSVGFESSPLHF. CDR3 DNA: TGTGCCAGCAGTGTCGGTTTTGAGTCTTCACCCCTCCACTTT.

The rearrangement joins TRBV14 to TRBJ1-6, with no clear D. Trimming pared 6 bases from V and 8 bases from J, leaving 14 bases between. From germline, CDR1 is SGHDN and CDR2 FVKESK. The length of the CDR3 is 14 residues. DNA for the CDR3: TGTGCCAGCAGTACGAGAGGGCAGTATTCACCCCTCCACTTT. It is translated as CASSTRGQYSPLHF.

This clonotype was counted ten times or more. This rearrangement joins TRBV29-1 to TRBJ1-1; 7 nucleotides agree with TRBD1. J was trimmed by 5 bases and V by 6 bases; bases with no gene match: 9. From germline, CDR1 is SQVTM and CDR2 ANQGSEA. The CDR3 consists of 13 residues. CDR3 coding DNA: TGCAGCGTCGCCCAGACAGGGAGGACTGAAGCTTTCTTT. Protein sequence: CSVAQTGRTEAFF.

This clonotype has a handful of counts. The chain uses TRBV2 and TRBJ2-2, with 8 bases identical to TRBD2. The CDR3 length is 15 residues. V lost 6 bases and J lost 1; bases outside the gene matches: 4. The V gene's germline CDR1 is SNHLY and CDR2 FYNNEI. This CDR3 reads CASRTSGGNTGELFF. CDR3 nucleotides: TGTGCCAGCAGAACCAGCGGGGGGAACACCGGGGAGCTGTTTTTT.

This clonotype came up many times. V usage is TRBV20-1 and J usage is TRBJ1-2; D is possibly TRBD1 (5 bases). The CDR3 covers 14 residues. V was cut by 4 bases and J by 7 bases, with 19 bases left in between. CDR1 and CDR2 from the germline V gene are DFQATT and SNEGSKA (reference sequence). CDR3 protein: CSAKSTAPEIGYTF. The CDR3 DNA is TGCAGTGCTAAGTCGACAGCGCCTGAAATTGGCTACACCTTC.

This clonotype has just a few counts. The V call is TRBV5-1, the J call TRBJ2-2; no clear D. V was cut by 6 bases and J by 7 bases, with 25 bases left in between. Germline V gives CDR1 SGHRS, CDR2 YFSETQ. The CDR3 length is 17 residues. CDR3 sequence (DNA): TGCGCCAGCACCAGTGAGTGGCGGTACGAAGTATTCGGGGAGCTGTTTTTT. It encodes CASTSEWRYEVFGELFF.

This clonotype was detected a few times. The V gene is TRBV11-2, the J gene TRBJ2-5; D ambiguous. The CDR3 length is 14 residues. CDR1 is SGHAT, CDR2 FQNNGV, per germline. Trimming cost V 2 bases and J 5 bases, with 12 bases left between them. The DNA for the CDR3 is TGTGCCAGCAGCTTATTTCTCGCGCTGGAGACCCAGTACTTC. Amino acids: CASSLFLALETQYF. The full variable domain, with the rest looked up from reference TRBV11-2 and TRBJ2-5, is EAGVAQSPRYKIIEKRQSVAFWCNPISGHATLYWYQQILGQGPKLLIQFQNNGVVDDSQLPKDRFSAERLKGVDSTLKIQPAKLEDSAVYLCASSLFLALETQYFGPGTRLLVL.

The V and J genes are TRBV20-1 and TRBJ2-7, with D perhaps TRBD1 or TRBD2 (5 bases each). The V end lost 6 bases, the J end lost 3 bases, and 12 bases lay between the germline ends. The CDR3 contains 12 residues. CDR1 is DFQATT, CDR2 SNEGSKA, per germline (reference sequence). The CDR3 nucleotides read TGCAGTGCCACCGGGACCCTCTACGAGCAGTACTTC. This codes for CSATGTLYEQYF.

The V call is TRBV12-3 or TRBV12-4, the J call TRBJ2-7; D perhaps matches TRBD2 (6 bases). V was shortened by 3 bases and J by 4 bases, with 13 bases between the two germline ends. This CDR3 comprises 14 residues. CDR3: CASSFRGTVYEQYF. CDR3 nucleotide sequence: TGTGCCAGCAGTTTCCGCGGGACGGTTTACGAGCAGTACTTC.

The sample holds a few counts of this clonotype. The genes are TRBV20-1 and TRBJ1-6; perhaps TRBD1 as D (5 bases). From germline, CDR1 is DFQATT and CDR2 SNEGSKA (reference sequence). V lost 4 bases and J 4 bases, leaving 26 bases between the germline ends. The CDR3 has 19 residues. The DNA for the CDR3 is TGCAGTGCTATATCTTTTGGTGGGCACTATGGACAATATAATTCACCCCTCCACTTT. Amino acids: CSAISFGGHYGQYNSPLHF.

This clonotype was picked up a small number of times. The chain uses TRBV6-6 and TRBJ2-4; 8 nucleotides match TRBD2. The trim removed 2 bases at V and 4 bases at J, leaving 1 base unmatched. CDR3 length equals 14 residues. In germline, CDR1 is MNHNY, CDR2 SVGAGI (reference sequence). CDR3 sequence: CASSYGLAKNIQYF. The CDR3 DNA sequence: TGTGCCAGCAGTTACGGACTAGCAAAAAACATTCAGTACTTC.